A single sample gave rise to the 24 T cell receptor beta chains below, sequenced in a study of tumor-infiltrating lymphocytes in oesophageal squamous cell carcinoma. TCRdb re-derived calls from the PCR reads in MiXCR, one entry per CDR3 protein. The sample shows 15,000 to 20,000 distinct CDR3 sequences, around two fifths of them seen only once. Sequenced input: esophageal tumor tissue. Source of these receptors: a male donor with esophageal squamous cell carcinoma.

This clonotype has a count of ten or more. A much more abundant neighbour one base away suggests this may be a read error. The J gene is TRBJ2-7, the V gene TRBV7-9; D remains ambiguous. This CDR3 is built from 11 residues. V was cut by 7 bases and J by 7 bases, with 11 bases left in between. From germline, CDR1 is SEHNR and CDR2 FQNEAQ (reference sequence). Here the CDR3 DNA reads TGTGCCAGCACCCCCCAGGATGAGCAGTACTTC. It codes for CASTPQDEQYF.

CDR3 protein: CSGGGQETQYF. CDR3 bases: TGCAGTGGGGGGGGGCAAGAGACCCAGTACTTC. The chain is built from TRBV20-1 and TRBJ2-5, with 7 bases that match TRBD2. V was clipped by 7 bases and J by 2 bases; unmatched bases: 1. CDR1 is DFQATT, CDR2 SNEGSKA, per germline (reference sequence). The CDR3 length is 11 residues.

This clonotype was seen ten or more times. The chain combines TRBV27 with TRBJ2-3; 9 positions match TRBD2. Germline-derived CDR1 and CDR2 are MNHEY and SMNVEV (reference sequence). The V and J ends lost 6 bases and 2 bases, in that order; junction bases with no gene match: 3. The CDR3 covers 14 residues. The CDR3 protein is CASSPSGATDTQYF. The DNA for the CDR3 is TGTGCCAGCAGCCCTAGCGGGGCCACAGATACGCAGTATTTT.

As concerns this clonotype: One base away lies a much larger clone, so this may be a sequencing read error. The V call is TRBV12-3 or TRBV12-4, the J call TRBJ2-1; possible D gene TRBD2, 6 bases. This CDR3 has 12 residues. The CDR3, as DNA: TGTGCGAGCCTCGGGAGCTCCTACGAGCAGTTCTTC. Its translation: CASLGSSYEQFF.

The gene calls are TRBV18 and TRBJ2-1, with D possibly being TRBD1 (6 bases). The CDR3 has 16 amino acids. From germline, CDR1 is KGHSH and CDR2 LQKENI. Trimming removed 0 bases at V and 10 bases at J, with 19 bases between. CDR3 coding DNA: TGTGCCAGCTCACCACCGAGGGACACCAACTCCTACGAGCAGTTCTTC. It translates to CASSPPRDTNSYEQFF.

The chain employs TRBV7-6 and TRBJ2-5; D is undetermined. The DNA end lines up better with TRBJ1-2; the J call may be wrong. The CDR3 is 16 residues long. Per germline, CDR1 SGHVS and CDR2 FNYEAQ. In DNA form, the CDR3 reads TGTGCCAGCAGCTTGGGCCCCCGTTGGGCAGACTATGGCTACACCTTC. Its translation: CASSLGPRWADYGYTF.

This sequence joins TRBV7-6 and TRBJ1-1; 8 nucleotides match TRBD1. V shed 3 bases and J 1 base; nucleotides not matched to a gene: 7. CDR1 and CDR2 (germline): SGHVS, FNYEAQ. This CDR3 is built from 16 residues. CDR3 in DNA: TGTGCCAGCAGCTTGAACAGGGGGGACTGGAACACTGAAGCTTTCTTT. Amino acids: CASSLNRGDWNTEAFF. The full variable domain, in which reference TRBV7-6 and TRBJ1-1 provide the parts outside the CDR3, is GAGVSQSPRYKVTKRGQDVALRCDPISGHVSLYWYRQALGQGPEFLTYFNYEAQQDKSGLPNDRFSAERPEGSISTLTIQRTEQRDSAMYRCASSLNRGDWNTEAFFGQGTRLTVV.

This clonotype was seen repeatedly, ten times or more. V usage is TRBV12-3 or TRBV12-4 and J usage is TRBJ1-6; TRBD1 agrees at 7 bases. The CDR3 is 13 residues long. After removal of 11 bases from V and 6 bases from J, the junction contained 7 bases not matched to a gene. The CDR3 region has the DNA TGTGCCTGCCGGGACAGCATTAATTCACCCCTCCACTTT. Translated, it gives CACRDSINSPLHF.

This clonotype was detected a few times. Given the absence of the conserved phenylalanine or tryptophan at the CDR3 end, a read error is likely. The DNA is omitted, as the CDR3 cannot be located on it reliably, and the CDR3 follows TCRdb's listing. This rearrangement joins TRBV7-2 to TRBJ2-5; the table assigns TRBD1, which was not confirmed against the DNA. The V gene's germline CDR1 is SGHTA and CDR2 FQGNSA. The CDR3 has 15 amino acids, counting both end residues. The CDR3 protein is CASSLDRADGYTFGS.

The chain has TRBV5-1 and TRBJ2-3, with D maybe TRBD1 (6 bases). The CDR3 covers 15 residues. The germline V gene has CDR1 SGHRS and CDR2 YFSETQ. V lost 0 bases and J lost 1, with 9 bases in between. The CDR3 sequence: CASSLDPGGTDTQYF. The CDR3 nucleotides are TGCGCCAGCAGCTTGGACCCAGGGGGCACAGATACGCAGTATTTT.

This clonotype was counted many times. The chain carries TRBV2 and TRBJ2-7, with D perhaps matching TRBD2 (6 bases). CDR1 is SNHLY and CDR2 is FYNNEI in the germline V gene. CDR3 length: 14 residues. The germline V and J ends were trimmed by 8 bases and 0 bases, with 14 bases remaining between them. CDR3 in amino acids: CASGGGRGSYEQYF. Written as DNA, the CDR3 is TGTGCCAGCGGGGGAGGCAGAGGCTCCTACGAGCAGTACTTC. The complete variable domain, with remaining parts taken from reference TRBV2 and TRBJ2-7, reads EPEVTQTPSHQVTQMGQEVILRCVPISNHLYFYWYRQILGQKVEFLVSFYNNEISEKSEIFDDQFSVERPDGSNFTLKIRSTKLEDSAMYFCASGGGRGSYEQYFGPGTRLTVT.

The chain joins TRBV7-6 to TRBJ2-1; D unclear. Trimming removed 1 base at V and 4 bases at J, with 11 bases between. Germline V CDR1 and CDR2: SGHVS, FNYEAQ. The CDR3 loop spans 15 amino acids. The CDR3: CASSLGKTVYNEQFF. The DNA for the CDR3 is TGTGCCAGCAGCTTAGGGAAGACGGTGTACAATGAGCAGTTCTTC.

The V gene is TRBV28, the J gene TRBJ1-6, with D possibly matching TRBD1 (5 bases). The J call may be mistaken, given a closer DNA end match to TRBJ1-5. The germline CDR1 and CDR2 sequences are MDHEN and SYDVKM. This CDR3 has 13 residues. CDR3 amino acids: CASSYPGDGPQHF. CDR3 bases: TGTGCCAGCAGTTACCCCGGGGACGGGCCCCAGCATTTT.

Note on this clonotype: This may arise from a read error, as a much more abundant clone is one base away. The gene calls are TRBV6-1 and TRBJ2-1, with D perhaps TRBD1 (6 bases). Germline CDR1 and CDR2: MNHNS and SASEGT. The CDR3 runs to 14 residues. Trimming shortened V by 6 bases and J by 10 bases, and 19 bases separated the two germline ends. The CDR3 DNA reads as TGTGCCAGCAGGGACAGTGACTGGCTCTACGAGCAGTTCTTC. It specifies CASRDSDWLYEQFF.

The chain employs TRBV7-2 and TRBJ2-5, with 9 nucleotides matching TRBD2. The assigned J gene may be wrong: the sequence end matches TRBJ2-7 better. Germline CDR1 and CDR2: SGHTA and FQGNSA. This CDR3 is built from 16 residues. The CDR3 nucleotides read TGTGCCAGCAGCTTAGCCGCGGGGGGGCAAGCCTACGAGCAGTACTTC. Translation: CASSLAAGGQAYEQYF.

Notes on this clonotype: One end of the junction is discordant with germline, which a read error may explain. V usage is TRBV7-2 and J usage is TRBJ2-3; D may be TRBD1 or TRBD2 (5 bases each). The germline V gene encodes CDR1 SGHTA and CDR2 FQGNSA. CDR3 length equals 13 residues. CDR3 sequence (DNA): TGTGCCAGCAGCTTAACGAGGGGTAGTGGCTACACATTC. It codes for CASSLTRGSGYTF.

At least ten counts were recorded for this clonotype. This chain links TRBV28 with TRBJ1-4; TRBD1 matches at 11 bases. The CDR3 loop spans 15 amino acids. The germline CDR1 and CDR2 sequences are MDHEN and SYDVKM. Unmatched junction bases numbered 6, after V lost 4 bases and J lost 8 bases. CDR3 sequence reads: CASSSEGQGEEKLFF. The CDR3, as DNA: TGTGCCAGCAGTTCAGAGGGACAGGGGGAAGAAAAACTGTTTTTT.

This clonotype came up once. Given the absence of the conserved phenylalanine or tryptophan at the CDR3 end, a read error is likely. The DNA is omitted, as the CDR3 cannot be located on it reliably, and the CDR3 follows TCRdb's listing. J is TRBJ2-1 and V is TRBV25-1; the table names TRBD2, a call not compared with the DNA. 15 amino acids form the CDR3, both terminal residues included. Germline loops: CDR1 MGHDK, CDR2 SYGVNS. CDR3: CASSSRQGYEQYFGS.

The table lists this clonotype with many counts. The chain joins TRBV7-2 to TRBJ2-1, with 9 bases fitting TRBD2. Judging by the DNA end, TRBJ2-7 fits better; the J call may be wrong. Germline CDR1 and CDR2: SGHTA and FQGNSA. CDR3 length: 17 amino acids. As DNA, the CDR3 is TGTGCCAGCAGCTTAGCGCCTAGCGGGACTGCCTACAATGAGCAGTACTTC. Its protein is CASSLAPSGTAYNEQYF.

The chain has TRBV19 and TRBJ2-6; 10 nucleotides agree with TRBD1. The J call is uncertain, as TRBJ2-7 better fits the DNA end. Germline V CDR1 and CDR2: LNHDA, SQIVND (reference sequence). This CDR3 has 15 amino acids. In DNA, the CDR3 is TGTGCCAGTAGTACCCGGGACAGGGGATCCTACGAGCAGTACTTC. Translated: CASSTRDRGSYEQYF.

This clonotype appeared many times. This could be a read error, since a much larger clone is one nucleotide away. V usage is TRBV7-9 and J usage is TRBJ2-3, with D uncertain. Germline-derived CDR1 and CDR2 are SEHNR and FQNEAQ (reference sequence). CDR3 length: 14 amino acids. V dropped 5 bases and J dropped 3 bases, with 12 bases sitting between them. CDR3 loop: CASSKYMETDTQYF. CDR3 nucleotide sequence: TGTGCCAGCAGCAAATACATGGAGACAGATACGCAGTATTTT.

The chain carries TRBV7-2 and TRBJ2-1; 9 nucleotides align to TRBD1. The CDR3 totals 15 residues. V lost 2 bases, J lost 5 bases, and 4 bases stayed unmatched. Germline CDR1 SGHTA, CDR2 FQGNSA. The chain's CDR3 is CASSLYRDRDNEQFF. CDR3 sequence (DNA): TGTGCCAGCAGCTTATACCGGGACAGGGACAATGAGCAGTTCTTC.

The J gene is TRBJ2-7, the V gene TRBV5-1; possibly TRBD2 for D (5 bases). Germline V lookup: CDR1 SGHRS, CDR2 YFSETQ. CDR3 size: 13 residues. The V gene lost 4 bases and the J gene lost 2 bases, with 10 bases spanning the gap. CDR3 in DNA: TGCGCCAGCAGCCGGGAAACAGCCTACGAGCAGTACTTC. It yields the protein CASSRETAYEQYF.

This clonotype ranks as large (0.1 to 1%). A much larger clone differs by one base, so this may be a read error. V and J are TRBV6-1 and TRBJ2-7; the match to TRBD2 covers 8 bases. Germline V CDR1 and CDR2: MNHNS, SASEGT. Trimming took 8 bases from V and 7 from J; bases not matched to a gene: 10. This CDR3 comprises 13 residues. The CDR3 nucleotides read TGTGCCAGCTCCGGGGGGGCCGATAATGAGCAGTACTTC. This gives the protein CASSGGADNEQYF.